The 25 T cell receptor beta chains given below trace back to one sample, sequenced in a study of molecular identifiers for immune sequencing clone quantification. Using its own MiXCR run on the PCR reads, TCRdb lists one record per CDR3 protein. The sample holds some 320,000 distinct CDR3 sequences; under 25% are singletons and the top ten take around 0.76%. Sequences were obtained from naive CD8+ T cells from blood, with Jurkat cell RNA spiked in. Subset meaning: FACS-sorted CD8+CD4-CCR7+CD45RA+ naive T cells. The receptors shown here come from a human donor in good health. Some libraries in this study had Jurkat cell RNA spiked in.

Many counts were recorded for this clonotype. J is TRBJ2-7 and V is TRBV9; 7 bases are shared with TRBD1. The germline V gene has CDR1 SGDLS and CDR2 YYNGEE. The V segment lost 4 bases and the J segment 5 bases; nucleotides outside the gene matches: 3. This CDR3 contains 12 residues. CDR3 bases: TGTGCCAGCAGCTTGACAGGGAACGAGCAGTACTTC. It is translated as CASSLTGNEQYF.

This clonotype was detected many times. The chain recombines TRBV7-9 with TRBJ1-1; a weak D match, TRBD1 (6 bases). Germline V gene data show CDR1 as SEHNR and CDR2 as FQNEAQ (reference sequence). CDR3 length: 15 amino acids. V lost 5 bases and J lost 6, with 19 bases in between. The CDR3 is CASSPDPQGWPEAFF. CDR3 coding DNA: TGTGCCAGCAGCCCAGACCCCCAGGGGTGGCCTGAAGCTTTCTTT.

This clonotype turned up a few times. V and J are TRBV7-9 and TRBJ2-7; tentatively, D is TRBD2 (5 bases). Germline V gives CDR1 SEHNR, CDR2 FQNEAQ (reference sequence). The CDR3 length is 15 residues. Deletions cut 5 bases from V and 0 bases from J, with 14 bases between. The CDR3 region has the DNA TGTGCCAGCAGCCGAAATCAAGCGGCCTCCTACGAGCAGTACTTC. Amino acids: CASSRNQAASYEQYF.

Ten or more counts support this clonotype. The CDR3 nucleotides are TGTGCCAGCAGTTCCGGCGGTACCGGGGAGCCCCAGCATTTT. Translating it yields CASSSGGTGEPQHF. V gene TRBV28 combines with J gene TRBJ1-5; D is unresolved. Trimming pared 4 bases from V and 8 bases from J, leaving 15 bases between. In germline, CDR1 is MDHEN, CDR2 SYDVKM. This CDR3 region has 14 residues.

The chain links TRBV2 to TRBJ2-1; no clear D. The V gene's germline CDR1 is SNHLY and CDR2 FYNNEI. The V and J ends lost 4 bases and 9 bases respectively, with 7 bases between them. The CDR3 is 11 amino acids. The CDR3 protein is CASSVVGEQFF. In DNA, the CDR3 is TGTGCCAGCAGTGTAGTAGGTGAGCAGTTCTTC.

This clonotype was seen repeatedly, ten times or more. The rearrangement uses TRBV5-4 and TRBJ2-6; tentatively, D is TRBD2 (5 bases). The CDR3 sequence is 15 residues long. Germline V CDR1 and CDR2: SGHNT, YYREEE (reference sequence). Trimming removed 0 bases from V and 4 bases from J, with 8 bases in between. The CDR3 here is CASSLAGVGANVLTF. The CDR3 DNA is TGTGCCAGCAGCTTGGCCGGGGTCGGGGCCAACGTCCTGACTTTC.

In regard to this clonotype: A read error may explain this, as a much larger clone is one base away. A read error is likely, as this CDR3 ends without the conserved phenylalanine or tryptophan. The V and J genes are TRBV4-3 and TRBJ1-5, with 8 bases lining up with TRBD1. Germline V gene data show CDR1 as LGHNA and CDR2 as YSLEER. This CDR3 is built from 15 residues. The trim removed 0 bases at V and 7 bases at J, leaving 5 bases unmatched. The CDR3 DNA is TGCGCCAGCAGCCAAGATCGAGGACAGGGCCAGCCCCAGCATTCT. It yields the protein CASSQDRGQGQPQHS.

This clonotype was counted at least ten times. The CDR3 spells CASSWTSGDQETQYF. In DNA form, the CDR3 reads TGTGCCAGCAGCTGGACTAGCGGGGATCAAGAGACCCAGTACTTC. This chain uses TRBV2 with TRBJ2-5; TRBD2 matches 12 bases. Germline trimming cut 6 bases from V and 2 bases from J; bases unmatched to any gene: 4. The CDR3 consists of 15 residues. Looked up from germline, CDR1 is SNHLY and CDR2 is FYNNEI.

The V gene is TRBV27, the J gene TRBJ1-1, with TRBD1 identical over 7 bases. Germline CDR1 is MNHEY and CDR2 is SMNVEV (reference sequence). The CDR3 is made up of 13 amino acids. The ends lost 5 bases at V and 4 bases at J; junction bases unmatched: 4. This CDR3 is CASSGQETTEAFF. CDR3 nucleotide sequence: TGTGCCAGCAGTGGACAGGAAACCACTGAAGCTTTCTTT.

This clonotype was counted many times. The V call is TRBV7-9, the J call TRBJ1-1; 9 positions agree with TRBD1. Germline loops: CDR1 SEHNR, CDR2 FQNEAQ (reference sequence). The CDR3 is 14 amino acids. Germline trimming cut 4 bases from V and 8 bases from J; bases unmatched to any gene: 8. The CDR3 coding sequence is TGTGCCAGCAGCTCCCCGGGACAGGGTTTCGAAGCTTTCTTT. Amino acids: CASSSPGQGFEAFF.

Remarks on this clonotype: A much larger clonotype is one base distant, so this may be a read error. The CDR3 carries no conserved terminal phenylalanine or tryptophan, so it likely arises from a read error. V and J are TRBV7-6 and TRBJ2-7, with D possibly matching TRBD2 (5 bases). This CDR3 region has 13 residues. Germline V lookup: CDR1 SGHVS, CDR2 FNYEAQ. Trimming removed 5 bases from V and 2 bases from J, with 10 bases in between. The CDR3 nucleotides are TGTGCCAGCAGCCCGGACTCGCCCTACGAGCAGTACTAC. Its protein product is CASSPDSPYEQYY.

This chain joins TRBV3-1 and TRBJ1-2, with no clear D. Germline values: CDR1 LGHDT, CDR2 YNNKEL (reference sequence). Deletions cut 10 bases from V and 3 bases from J, with 15 bases between. This CDR3 contains 13 residues. In DNA, the CDR3 is TGTGCCAACGACCACACCGGTCACTATGGCTACACCTTC. Its translation: CANDHTGHYGYTF.

The chain is built from TRBV4-1 and TRBJ2-7; TRBD1 agrees at 8 bases. The CDR3 sequence is 16 residues long. V trimming: 6 bases; J trimming: 2 bases; junction bases outside the gene matches: 12. Germline V gene lookup returns CDR1 MGHRA and CDR2 YSYEKL. The CDR3 loop reads CASSQSGTQGAYEQYF. CDR3 in DNA: TGCGCCAGCAGTCAAAGCGGTACACAGGGGGCCTACGAGCAGTACTTC.

In regard to this clonotype: Since no conserved phenylalanine or tryptophan closes the CDR3, a read error is the likely cause. This chain connects TRBV12-3 or TRBV12-4 to TRBJ2-7; D ambiguous. Trimming pared 3 bases from V and 7 bases from J, leaving 10 bases between. The CDR3 is 12 residues long. CDR3: CASSLGSGEQYY. In nucleotides, the CDR3 is TGTGCCAGCAGTTTGGGCTCCGGTGAGCAGTACTAC.

This clonotype was counted a few times. V and J are TRBV12-3 or TRBV12-4 and TRBJ2-3, with D perhaps matching TRBD2 (5 bases). V lost 6 bases to trimming and J lost 7 bases, with 14 bases between them. This CDR3 contains 13 residues. CDR3 nucleotide sequence: TGTGCCAGCAGGACTAAGTTCCTGAATACGCAGTATTTT. It translates to CASRTKFLNTQYF.

A note on this clonotype: This may be a read error: a much more frequent sequence differs by one nucleotide. The chain combines TRBV20-1 with TRBJ1-1; D possibly corresponds to TRBD1 (6 bases). The CDR3 has 12 amino acids. Per the germline V gene, CDR1 is DFQATT and CDR2 is SNEGSKA (reference sequence). Trimming cost V 6 bases and J 5 bases, with 13 bases left between them. The CDR3 region is CSAARGETEAFF. CDR3 DNA: TGCAGTGCCGCCAGGGGAGAAACTGAAGCTTTCTTT.

This clonotype has a count of ten or more. The chain couples TRBV7-7 to TRBJ2-2; either TRBD1 or TRBD2 may supply D (5 bases each). This CDR3 spans 15 amino acids. Germline lookup yields CDR1 SSHAT and CDR2 FNYEAQ (reference sequence). V was pared by 3 bases and J by 0 bases, with 8 bases between. The CDR3 loop reads CASSLGTANTGELFF. In nucleotides, the CDR3 is TGTGCCAGCAGCTTGGGGACCGCGAACACCGGGGAGCTGTTTTTT.

The chain couples TRBV6-2 or TRBV6-3 to TRBJ2-7; D unresolved. The CDR3 extends over 13 amino acids. Germline CDR1 reads MNHEY; CDR2 reads SVGEGT. V lost 2 bases and J lost 1, with 6 bases in between. Written as DNA, the CDR3 is TGTGCCAGCAGTTACCTTCAGTCCTACGAGCAGTACTTC. Its translation: CASSYLQSYEQYF.

This clonotype appeared many times. The chain couples TRBV4-2 to TRBJ2-7, with a weak D call TRBD2 (5 bases). V was clipped by 2 bases and J by 3 bases, with 14 bases between them. The CDR3 extends over 15 amino acids. CDR1 LGHNA and CDR2 YNFKEQ come from the germline V gene. This CDR3 reads CASSQYMLEGYEQYF. In nucleotides, the CDR3 is TGTGCCAGCAGCCAATATATGCTAGAGGGCTACGAGCAGTACTTC.

This clonotype was counted ten times or more. This chain's CDR3 is CASSYSLDRPSPQHF. The DNA for the CDR3 is TGTGCCAGCAGTTACTCCCTGGACAGGCCCTCGCCCCAGCATTTT. The V call is TRBV6-6, the J call TRBJ1-5, with 7 bases lining up with TRBD1. V lost 0 bases, J lost 9 bases, and 8 bases stayed unmatched. The germline V gene encodes CDR1 MNHNY and CDR2 SVGAGI (reference sequence). The CDR3 contains 15 residues.

The table lists this clonotype with a few counts. The rearrangement uses TRBV19 and TRBJ2-7, with D perhaps TRBD1 (6 bases). V lost 4 bases, J lost 1 base, and 11 bases lay in between. From germline, CDR1 is LNHDA and CDR2 SQIVND (reference sequence). CDR3 length: 14 amino acids. DNA for the CDR3: TGTGCCAGTAGTACCACTACAGGGTCCTACGAGCAGTACTTC. Residues: CASSTTTGSYEQYF.

The chain has TRBV6-2 or TRBV6-3 and TRBJ1-1; tentative D call: TRBD1 (5 bases). Germline loops: CDR1 MNHEY, CDR2 SVGEGT. V lost 1 base and J lost 6, with 12 bases in between. This CDR3 region has 14 residues. The CDR3 region has the DNA TGTGCCAGCAGTTACTGGCGGGGGGAGGCTGAAGCTTTCTTT. This encodes CASSYWRGEAEAFF.

This clonotype was counted only a few times. CDR3 in amino acids: CASTDFPWDRGQEQYF. The DNA of the CDR3 is TGTGCCAGCACCGACTTTCCATGGGACAGGGGGCAAGAGCAGTACTTC. The V and J genes are TRBV28 and TRBJ2-7; 12 bases are shared with TRBD1. The germline CDR1 and CDR2 sequences are MDHEN and SYDVKM. Trimming removed 7 bases from V and 7 bases from J; junction bases left unmatched: 14. This CDR3 spans 16 amino acids.

As to this clonotype: This may arise from a read error, as a much more abundant clone is one base away. The genes are TRBV7-9 and TRBJ1-1; D not certain. The CDR3 has 15 residues. The germline V gene has CDR1 SEHNR and CDR2 FQNEAQ (reference sequence). The DNA for the CDR3 is TGTGCCGGCAGCTTAGAGATTAGTCGAAACACTGAAGCTTTCTTT. Translated, it gives CAGSLEISRNTEAFF.

As to this clonotype: A much larger clonotype is one base distant, so this may be a read error. This rearrangement joins TRBV19 to TRBJ2-6; 11 bases map to TRBD1. Per the germline V gene, CDR1 is LNHDA and CDR2 is SQIVND (reference sequence). The CDR3 has 15 amino acids. The CDR3 bases are TGTGCCAGTAGGGACAGGGGGCCTGGGGCCAACGTCCTGCCTTTC. Its protein is CASRDRGPGANVLPF.